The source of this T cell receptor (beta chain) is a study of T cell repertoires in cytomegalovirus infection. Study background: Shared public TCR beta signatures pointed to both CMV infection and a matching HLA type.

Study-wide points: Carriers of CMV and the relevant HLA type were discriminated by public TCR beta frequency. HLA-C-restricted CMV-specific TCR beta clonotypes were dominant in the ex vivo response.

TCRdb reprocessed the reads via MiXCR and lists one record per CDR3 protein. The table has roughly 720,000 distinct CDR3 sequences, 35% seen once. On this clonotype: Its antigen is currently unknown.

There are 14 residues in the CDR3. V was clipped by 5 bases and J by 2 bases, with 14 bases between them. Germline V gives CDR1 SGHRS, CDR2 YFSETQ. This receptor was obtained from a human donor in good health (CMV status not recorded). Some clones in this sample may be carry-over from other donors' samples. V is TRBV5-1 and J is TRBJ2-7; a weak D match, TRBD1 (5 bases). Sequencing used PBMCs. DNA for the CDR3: TGCGCCAGCAGTTCAGGGATTGGGACCTACGAGCAGTACTTC. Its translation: CASSSGIGTYEQYF.